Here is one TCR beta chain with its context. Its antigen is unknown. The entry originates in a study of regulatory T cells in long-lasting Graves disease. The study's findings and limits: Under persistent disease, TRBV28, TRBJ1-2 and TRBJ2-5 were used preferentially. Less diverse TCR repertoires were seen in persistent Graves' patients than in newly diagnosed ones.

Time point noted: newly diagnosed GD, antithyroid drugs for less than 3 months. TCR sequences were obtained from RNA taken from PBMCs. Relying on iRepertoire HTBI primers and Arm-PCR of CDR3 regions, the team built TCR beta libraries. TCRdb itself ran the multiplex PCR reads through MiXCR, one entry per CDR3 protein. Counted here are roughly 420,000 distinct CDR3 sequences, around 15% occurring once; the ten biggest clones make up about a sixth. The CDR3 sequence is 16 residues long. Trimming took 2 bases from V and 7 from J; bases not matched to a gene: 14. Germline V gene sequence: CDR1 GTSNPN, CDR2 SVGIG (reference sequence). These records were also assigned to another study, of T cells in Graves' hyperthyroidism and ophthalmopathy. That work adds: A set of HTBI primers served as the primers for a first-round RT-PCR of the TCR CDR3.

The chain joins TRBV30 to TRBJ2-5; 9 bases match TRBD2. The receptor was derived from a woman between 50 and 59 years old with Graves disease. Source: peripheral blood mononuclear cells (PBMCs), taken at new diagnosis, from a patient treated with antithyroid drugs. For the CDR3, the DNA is TGTGCCTGGAGTCGGGGTATTGGCGGGAGGGCCGGGACCCAGTACTTC. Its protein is CAWSRGIGGRAGTQYF.